This T cell receptor beta chain was recovered during a study of cytomegalovirus exposure and HLA in healthy donors. Study-wide results and caveats: 150 to 200 TCR beta chains were listed as cytomegalovirus-associated.

The donors formed part of the approximately 120-subject validation cohort, distinct from the roughly 600-subject first cohort. The data were produced by immunoSEQ multiplex PCR, yet TCRdb's version contains in-frame clones alone and is incomplete. The sample lists about 220,000 clones, approximately 86% occurring once. Of note for this clone: The antigen is undetermined.

Germline CDR1 and CDR2: MNHEY and SMNVEV (reference sequence). CDR3 length equals 16 residues. The V gene lost 5 bases and the J gene lost 6 bases, with 20 bases spanning the gap. The clonotype was recovered from a woman aged 18-30 years in good health and CMV-seronegative. The chain couples TRBV27 to TRBJ2-1, with no clear D. Sequencing was carried out using PBMCs. CDR3 sequence (DNA): TGTGCCAGCAGTCGCCCCCAGAGGAGATCTCGCAATGAGCAGTTCTTC. Its translation is CASSRPQRRSRNEQFF.